The T cell receptor beta chain described here comes from a study of cytomegalovirus exposure and HLA in healthy donors listed by TCRdb under 2017. In the study overall: An earlier analysis of approximately 640 of the donors reported about 250 Gb of sequence data and 100 million to 140 million unique TCR beta sequences from about 200 million T cells. HLA typing covered class I and class II loci at four-digit resolution. Roughly 300 gigabases of sequencing data and around 90 million unique TCR sequences made up an early release that covered roughly 670 HLA-typed donors. High-throughput TCR immunosequencing, statistical association of individual TCRs with disease status, and machine learning were combined to predict cytomegalovirus infection status. Typing coverage differed by locus: A, B, C, DRB1 and DQB1 were typed in about 620-640 donors, DQA1 in 500 to 550, DPA1 in 600 to 610, and DPB1 in just under 490. The genetic ancestry cluster associated with self-reported Caucasian donors included 81% of the 350 to 500 genotyped donors. The T cell repertoires of about 700 subjects were profiled by immunosequencing and related to cytomegalovirus serostatus. The aim of the study was to test whether cataloging public T cell receptors could identify signatures of past pathogen exposure. Donor age, sex, ethnicity and CMV serostatus were collected together with the repertoire data. Across approximately 420 genotyped donors of the cohort, an average of approximately 240,000 unique TCR beta nucleotide sequences per donor were sequenced, and around 19% of those sequences were non-productive. All discovery cohort repertoires had been generated on a single sequencing platform. In a later analysis, previously published TCR beta repertoires from some 640 donors were re-analyzed and high-resolution HLA genotyping was added so that TCR occurrence patterns could be studied. In a later genetic analysis, genome-wide SNP genotypes for about 60% of the 666 donors were used, and that subset was treated as a discovery cohort. Rather than drawing on any new phenotypic data, the later analysis identified candidate immune exposures from TCR beta sequences and the way those sequences occurred across donors. Roughly 5 DR-DQ haplotypes were handled as single units for association and clustering, since linkage in the cohort was strong. In an earlier analysis of about 590 of the donors, high-throughput TCR beta sequencing was used to judge whether each TCR beta V gene segment behaved as functional or pseudogenic. Along with the approximately 600-subject first cohort, a separate validation cohort of over 90 different subjects was used.

In regard to this clone: Its recognized antigen is unknown. It has no much larger one-base neighbor in the sample; base qualities were not kept.

CDR1 and CDR2, per the germline V gene, are MRHNA and SNTAGT. Counted from cysteine to phenylalanine, this CDR3 has 13 amino acids. Here the CDR3 DNA is all that survives: 39 bases in frame from base 1. V lost 4 bases and J lost 5 bases; the stretch between them is 11 bases long. The paper as a whole reports these results and caveats: Correlated functional status among segregating V segments might be attributable to linkage disequilibrium, but an unknown experimental factor could not be ruled out. Because counts were too low, around 17 rarely observed V segments, including chromosome 9 orphons, were left out of the earlier analysis of 587 of the donors. In this cohort, only TCR beta chains were sequenced, and detectable features were limited by the absence of alpha or paired-chain data. Compared with the roughly 670-donor mean, donors in an Asian-associated ancestry cluster had fewer N-insertions in productive TCRs, according to a later genetic analysis. Sequencing depth was assumed to be roughly uniform across donors in the presence/absence analyses, though that assumption may not hold. In a later analysis, several top co-occurrence clusters were reported to appear linked to parvovirus B19, influenza, CMV and Epstein-Barr virus. Cytomegalovirus status was reported to be diagnosed by the classifier with high specificity and sensitivity in both the original and validation cohorts. A later analysis found that TCR association rates varied across HLA loci, with DRB1 alleles showing the most associated TCRs and HLA-C alleles the fewest. A further reported finding was that TCR beta sequences accurately predicted the HLA-A and HLA-B alleles for most subjects in the first cohort. The only immune exposure information available for the cohort was CMV serostatus. In an earlier analysis of some 540 of the donors, most TCR beta V segments appeared in productive rearrangements about 90% or about 30% of the time, broadly matching IMGT annotations. Assigning TCR associations to individual alleles was difficult when HLA alleles, especially DR and DQ, strongly co-occurred. Across donors, most TCR sequences were observed very rarely, whereas some public TCRs were present in many individuals. The authors suggested that the approach could potentially be extended to other disease states and immunological phenotypes. A later analysis associated about 17,000 TCR beta sequences with specific HLA alleles at a false discovery rate of 0.05. Some IMGT-functional V segments, including TRBV6-2 and TRBV6-3, could not be distinguished by the 87-base-pair reads and were therefore excluded. A later genetic analysis associated a missense DCLRE1C variant with V-gene and J-gene trimming of TCR beta chains, and an independent cohort replicated the association. A total of roughly 160 TCR beta chains were listed by the study as associated with cytomegalovirus. In vitro tests confirmed that three of the cytomegalovirus-associated TCR beta chains recognize cytomegalovirus antigens. Most CMV-associated TCR beta chains appeared to be HLA-restricted in a later analysis, and the HLA associations seemed to be driven largely by CMV exposure. HLA typing was unavailable for some donors at each locus, so association tests used only the typed subset. A group of highly shared sequence variants was considered likely to be a technical artifact of the sequencing pipeline. Compared with equally common non-associated chains, HLA-associated TCR beta chains in a later analysis were more clonally expanded and had lower generation probabilities.

In total, about 650 healthy bone marrow donors made up the cohort. Cohort members were all nominally healthy when sampled, although unrecorded immune exposures were likely present. The donor tested CMV seronegative, placing the donor among the 350 or so seronegative members of the cohort. A peripheral blood sample was provided by each donor, and peripheral blood mononuclear cells were used for TCR beta sequencing. Genomic DNA was extracted from the blood cell samples with the Qiagen DNeasy Blood Extraction Kit. The method behind the library was the immunoSEQ multiplex PCR assay. A mixture of 60 forward primers for TCR Vbeta segments and 13 reverse primers for TCR Jbeta segments was used in the multiplex PCR. The CDR3 region of rearranged TCR beta genes was amplified from genomic DNA by a multiplex PCR assay. The amplified TCR beta libraries were sequenced on the Illumina HiSeq System as 87-base-pair reads. The authors' analysis ran thus. A later analysis counted about 80 million unique TCR beta chains across the 670 or so repertoires, and some 11 million of these chains were shared by at least two donors. Raw reads were error-corrected and collapsed into unique sequences with a nearest-neighbor algorithm that merged closely related sequences to remove PCR and sequencing errors. CDR3 sequences were aligned to IMGT reference sequences to assign V, D and J gene segments. For a sequence to be retained, at least a six-nucleotide match to both a V gene segment and a J gene segment was required. Rearrangements were classified as productive when the CDR3 lacked stop codons and remained in frame with V and J, and all other rearrangements were classified as non-productive. CDR3 was defined according to IMGT convention as the region running from the second conserved V-encoded cysteine to the conserved J-encoded phenylalanine. The earlier analysis of about 560 of the donors excluded any sequence lacking an unambiguous match to a single V gene segment. In an earlier analysis of some 590 of the donors, V segments were called functional above 56.7% productive rearrangements and were called segregating when the between-donor standard deviation exceeded 5%. To diagnose cytomegalovirus status from the catalog of TCR beta chain sequences, a statistical classification framework was built. V and J gene assignment, in a later analysis, came from comparing TCR nucleotide sequences with IMGT/GENE-DB human TR gene sequences. In a later analysis, CDR3 sequences and most-parsimonious VDJ recombination scenarios were assigned using the TCRdist pipeline. A later analysis defined each TCR beta chain by its CDR3 amino acid sequence plus V-gene family, and excluded reads lacking a unique V-gene family. In a later analysis, 500 to 650 highly shared, low-generation-probability nucleotide sequences were removed to address suspected cross-contamination and a sequencing artifact. A later analysis calculated a clonal expansion index for each public chain from normalized within-repertoire ranks of inferred template counts. In a later analysis, generation probabilities were computed using a VDJ recombination model fitted to out-of-frame rearrangements, and the results were checked against IGoR. In a later analysis, hypergeometric tests were used to score TCR-TCR, TCR-HLA and TCR-CMV co-occurrence, with a repertoire-size bias correction applied to TCR pairs. To estimate false discovery rates, a later analysis permuted the HLA or CMV assignments 20 times. In a later analysis, co-occurring TCRs were grouped with DBSCAN, and TCRdist sequence similarity was added when clustering was performed within HLA-allele-positive subsets. Repertoires with fewer than 30,000 or more than 120,000 public chains were left out of co-occurrence clustering, as were about 5 repertoires with anomalous nucleotide sharing. Entries here come from immuneACCESS through TCRdb and include only in-frame sequences with V and J called. Some clones fail to appear in such tables; in the studies checked, an unresolved V gene covers under half of the shortfall, and the cause of the remainder is unknown. V and J calls and clone size are those listed in that table; D and trimming were worked out from the DNA. The sample contains more than 150,000 clones, less than 80% of them found a single time. The ten most abundant clones make up around 1.6% of the sample.

The clonotype originates from a man aged 18-30 years in good health and CMV-seronegative. The rearranged segments are TRBV6-4 and TRBJ2-5, and perhaps TRBD2 as D gene, on 6 matching bases. Sequencing used PBMCs. The DNA sequence is as follows: TGTGCCAGCAGTGGAGGGGCGGGGGAGACCCAGTACTTC. Its protein reads: CASSGGAGETQYF.